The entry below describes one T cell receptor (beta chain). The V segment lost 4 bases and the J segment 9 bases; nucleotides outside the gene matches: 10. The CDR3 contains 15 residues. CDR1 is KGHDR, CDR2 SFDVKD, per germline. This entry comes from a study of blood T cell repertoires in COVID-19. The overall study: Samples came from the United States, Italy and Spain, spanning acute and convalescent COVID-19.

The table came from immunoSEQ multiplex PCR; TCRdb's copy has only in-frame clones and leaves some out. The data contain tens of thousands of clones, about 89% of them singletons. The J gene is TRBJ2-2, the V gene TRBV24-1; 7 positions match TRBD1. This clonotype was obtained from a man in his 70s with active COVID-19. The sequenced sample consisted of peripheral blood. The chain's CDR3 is CATSDQTGSGRELFF. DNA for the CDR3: TGTGCCACCAGTGACCAGACAGGGTCGGGAAGGGAGCTGTTTTTT.